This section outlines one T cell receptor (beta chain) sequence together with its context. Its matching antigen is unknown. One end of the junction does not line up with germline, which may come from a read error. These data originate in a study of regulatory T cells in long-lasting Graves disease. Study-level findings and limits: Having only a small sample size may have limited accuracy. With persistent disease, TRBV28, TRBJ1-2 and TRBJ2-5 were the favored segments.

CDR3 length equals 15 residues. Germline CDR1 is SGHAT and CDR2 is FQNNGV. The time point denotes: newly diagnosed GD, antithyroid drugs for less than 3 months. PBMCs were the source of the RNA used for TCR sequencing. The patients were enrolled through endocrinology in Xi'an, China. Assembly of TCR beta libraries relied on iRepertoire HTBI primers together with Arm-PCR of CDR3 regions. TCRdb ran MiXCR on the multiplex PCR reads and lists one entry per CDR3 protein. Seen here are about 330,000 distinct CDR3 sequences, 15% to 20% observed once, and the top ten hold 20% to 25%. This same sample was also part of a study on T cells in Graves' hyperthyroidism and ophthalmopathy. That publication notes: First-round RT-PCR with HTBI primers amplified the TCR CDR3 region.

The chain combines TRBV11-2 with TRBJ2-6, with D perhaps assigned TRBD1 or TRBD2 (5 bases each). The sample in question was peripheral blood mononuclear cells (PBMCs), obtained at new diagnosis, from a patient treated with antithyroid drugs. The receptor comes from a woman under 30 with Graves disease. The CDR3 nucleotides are TGTGCCAGCCAGGAGGAGTTCTCTGGGGCCAACATCCTGACTTTC. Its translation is CASQEEFSGANILTF.